These 15 T cell receptor beta chains came from one sample sequenced in a study of blood T cell repertoires in COVID-19. The method was immunoSEQ multiplex PCR; TCRdb's version includes in-frame clones alone and lacks a portion of them. This sample carries approximately 260,000 clones, around 90% of them seen once, and the ten largest clones take under 2.5%. The sequenced sample was peripheral blood. These receptors were obtained from a man aged 45-65 years with acute or convalescent COVID-19.

As to this clone: At one end, the junction sequence differs from germline, possibly due to a read error. The chain couples TRBV30 to TRBJ1-6; a weak D match, TRBD1 (6 bases). The CDR3 extends over 12 amino acids. Germline loops: CDR1 GTSNPN, CDR2 SVGIG (reference sequence). In DNA form, the CDR3 reads TGTGCTTGGACAGTCTATAATTCACCCCTCCACTTT. This encodes CAWTVYNSPLHF.

CDR3 region: CASSPGTGSTDTQYF. The CDR3 DNA reads as TGTGCCAGTAGTCCCGGGACAGGCAGCACAGATACGCAGTATTTT. The chain has TRBV19 and TRBJ2-3, with 8 bases lining up with TRBD1. With 5 bases clipped from V and 0 bases from J, the junction kept 4 bases outside the gene matches. The V gene's germline CDR1 is LNHDA and CDR2 SQIVND (reference sequence). The CDR3 runs 15 residues.

J is TRBJ1-1 and V is TRBV3-1 (or the pseudogene TRBV3-2), with D possibly TRBD1 on 6 matching bases. CDR3 length: 15 residues. The V end lost 6 bases, the J end lost 0 bases, and 14 bases lay between the germline ends. The germline gives CDR1 LGHDT, CDR2 YNNKEL (reference sequence). CDR3 residues: CASSSGGGMNTEAFF. The DNA of the CDR3 is TGTGCCAGCAGTAGCGGCGGGGGCATGAACACTGAAGCTTTCTTT.

V usage is TRBV28 and J usage is TRBJ1-2, with TRBD1 identical over 7 bases. CDR3 length: 12 amino acids. Per the germline V gene, CDR1 is MDHEN and CDR2 is SYDVKM. The junction had 1 base not matched to a gene; V was cut back by 7 bases and J by 2 bases. CDR3 sequence reads: CASTGQNYGYTF. CDR3 coding DNA: TGTGCCAGCACGGGACAGAACTATGGCTACACCTTC.

Comments on this clone: One end of the junction fails to match germline, which may point to a read error. The CDR3 protein is CASSEAADSFPYNEQFF. The CDR3 nucleotides are TGTGCCAGCAGCGAAGCAGCTGACAGTTTCCCTTACAATGAGCAGTTCTTC. The V call is TRBV6-1, the J call TRBJ2-1, with TRBD1 as a possible D gene (5 bases). From germline, CDR1 is MNHNS and CDR2 SASEGT. The CDR3 spans 17 residues.

Of note for this clone: A read error may account for a junction end that differs from germline. V usage is TRBV7-7 and J usage is TRBJ1-1; unclear D gene. The germline gives CDR1 SSHAT, CDR2 FNYEAQ (reference sequence). The CDR3 runs to 13 residues. CDR3 coding DNA: TGTGCTAGCAGCTTTCAGTTGAACACTGAAGCTTTCTTT. Encoded protein: CASSFQLNTEAFF.

This chain uses TRBV11-2 with TRBJ1-5, with unresolved D. The CDR3 has 14 residues. Germline lookup yields CDR1 SGHAT and CDR2 FQNNGV. With 6 bases removed from V and 1 base from J, the gap between germline ends came to 10 bases. Here the CDR3 reads CASSHSGSNQPQHF. Written as DNA, the CDR3 is TGTGCCAGCAGTCACTCGGGAAGCAATCAGCCCCAGCATTTT.

This clone was seen once. This sequence joins TRBV3-1 (or the pseudogene TRBV3-2) and TRBJ2-3; 11 bases align to TRBD2. CDR1 is LGHDT and CDR2 is YNNKEL in the germline V gene (reference sequence). The trim removed 5 bases at V and 1 base at J, leaving 2 bases unmatched. The CDR3 extends over 15 amino acids. The CDR3 nucleotides read TGTGCCAGCAGCGAGGGACTAGCGGGCACAGATACGCAGTATTTT. It specifies CASSEGLAGTDTQYF.

The chain is built from TRBV7-8 and TRBJ1-1, with 10 bases matching TRBD1. The CDR3 has 15 residues. V shed 0 bases and J 5 bases; nucleotides not matched to a gene: 3. The V gene's germline CDR1 is SGHVS and CDR2 FQNEAQ. The CDR3 region is CASSLAEDRGTEAFF. The CDR3 DNA is TGTGCCAGCAGCTTAGCCGAGGACAGGGGGACTGAAGCTTTCTTT.

This clone has just one count. The chain has TRBV27 and TRBJ2-2; D possibly corresponds to TRBD1 (5 bases). The V end was cut by 8 bases, the J end by 4 bases, with 17 bases between. CDR3 length: 15 amino acids. The germline V gene has CDR1 MNHEY and CDR2 SMNVEV (reference sequence). The CDR3 DNA reads TGTGCCAGCGGGCCTCGGACACTTTCCACCGGGGAGCTGTTTTTT. Its protein is CASGPRTLSTGELFF.

The J gene is TRBJ2-2, the V gene TRBV19, with no clear D. Trimming cost V 5 bases and J 1 base, with 5 bases left between them. Germline lookup yields CDR1 LNHDA and CDR2 SQIVND (reference sequence). The CDR3 has 13 residues. Here the CDR3 DNA reads TGTGCCAGTAGTCGGTTGAACACCGGGGAGCTGTTTTTT. It is translated as CASSRLNTGELFF.

The V call is TRBV23-1, the J call TRBJ1-6; 9 nucleotides align to TRBD1. TRBV23-1 belongs to the ORF category, with a function that is uncertain. The CDR3 is 15 amino acids. V lost 7 bases, J lost 6 bases, and 7 bases stayed unmatched. The CDR3 DNA is TGCGCCAGCACCCCACGGGACAGGGTTAATTCACCCCTCCACTTT. This sequence encodes CASTPRDRVNSPLHF.

This sequence joins TRBV5-1 and TRBJ2-2, with D possibly TRBD2 on 5 matching bases. V gave up 4 bases and J gave up 2 bases, with 12 bases separating them. This CDR3 is built from 15 residues. Germline-derived CDR1 and CDR2 are SGHRS and YFSETQ. This CDR3 is CASSIQASNTGELFF. CDR3 coding DNA: TGCGCCAGCAGCATCCAAGCTAGCAACACCGGGGAGCTGTTTTTT.

This clone was counted between two and nine times. The rearrangement uses TRBV7-9 and TRBJ2-7, with D possibly being TRBD1 (5 bases). The germline V gene has CDR1 SEHNR and CDR2 FQNEAQ (reference sequence). This CDR3 spans 15 amino acids. With 5 bases removed from V and 6 bases from J, the gap between germline ends came to 20 bases. CDR3 region: CASSTPQVVLAEQYF. The CDR3 coding sequence is TGTGCCAGCAGCACACCACAGGTAGTATTGGCCGAGCAGTACTTC. The full variable domain, rest sourced from reference TRBV7-9 and TRBJ2-7, is DTGVSQNPRHKITKRGQNVTFRCDPISEHNRLYWYRQTLGQGPEFLTYFQNEAQLEKSRLLSDRFSAERPKGSFSTLEIQRTEQGDSAMYLCASSTPQVVLAEQYFGPGTRLTVT.

The CDR3 coding sequence is TGTGCCAGCAGCTCTCCTCTCCGGGACAGCTCCTACGAGCAGTACTTC. The encoded protein is CASSSPLRDSSYEQYF. The chain couples TRBV7-9 to TRBJ2-7; 7 bases match TRBD1. The germline V gene encodes CDR1 SEHNR and CDR2 FQNEAQ (reference sequence). CDR3 size: 16 residues. V lost 4 bases, J lost 0 bases, and 9 bases stayed unmatched.